Described below is a single TCR beta chain sequence and its context. What it recognizes is unknown. The PCR contained 60 Vbeta and 13 Jbeta primers. Authors' analysis steps: Approximately 11 million of the 60 million to 90 million unique TCR beta chains counted in a later analysis were shared. Assay used: immunoSEQ multiplex PCR; TCRdb lists only in-frame clones, some missing. V, J and clone size were drawn from that table, and D and trimming were deduced from the DNA. This table holds 130,000 or so clones, roughly 80% found once. The sample is drawn from a study of cytomegalovirus exposure and HLA in healthy donors. Whole-study results and caveats: A prior analysis recorded that most TCR beta V segments were productive about 87% or about 30% of the time. Reports indicate that TCR beta sequences accurately predicted the HLA-A and HLA-B alleles of most subjects.

The CDR3 spans 12 residues. From germline, CDR1 is SQVTM and CDR2 ANQGSEA. The V segment lost 7 bases and the J segment 5 bases; nucleotides outside the gene matches: 5. This chain uses TRBV29-1 with TRBJ1-1; 9 bases line up with TRBD1. Sequencing used PBMCs. This receptor was identified in a female donor in good health and CMV-seronegative. CDR3 sequence: CSAGQGKTEAFF. CDR3 nucleotides: TGCAGCGCCGGACAGGGGAAGACTGAAGCTTTCTTT. Full variable domain (rest looked up from reference TRBV29-1 and TRBJ1-1): SAVISQKPSRDICQRGTSLTIQCQVDSQVTMMFWYRQQPGQSLTLIATANQGSEATYESGFVIDKFPISRPNLTFSTLTVSNMSPEDSSIYLCSAGQGKTEAFFGQGTRLTVV.